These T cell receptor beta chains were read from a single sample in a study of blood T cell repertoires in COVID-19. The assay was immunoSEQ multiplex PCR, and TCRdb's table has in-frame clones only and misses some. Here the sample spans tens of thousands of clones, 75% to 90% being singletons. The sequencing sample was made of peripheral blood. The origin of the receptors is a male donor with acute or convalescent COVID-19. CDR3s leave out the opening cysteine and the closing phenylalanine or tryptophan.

CDR3 protein: ASSLGQGNPT; V gene: TRBV5-1; CDR3 length: 10; J gene: TRBJ1-2
CDR3 protein: ASSRPDSNQPQH; V gene: TRBV6-6; CDR3 length: 12; J gene: TRBJ1-5
CDR3 protein: ASSSTPAGANEKLF; V gene: TRBV7-8; CDR3 length: 14; J gene: TRBJ1-4
CDR3 protein: ASSLLGGAESPLH; V gene: TRBV7-3; CDR3 length: 13; J gene: TRBJ1-6
CDR3 protein: AISETGGSNTEAF; V gene: TRBV10-3; CDR3 length: 13; J gene: TRBJ1-1
CDR3 protein: ASGLNTEAF; V gene: TRBV6-1; CDR3 length: 9; J gene: TRBJ1-1
CDR3 protein: ASSPRTGGGFGNQPQH; V gene: TRBV19; CDR3 length: 16; J gene: TRBJ1-5
CDR3 protein: ASSPGTSGGYQETQY; V gene: TRBV18; CDR3 length: 15; J gene: TRBJ2-5
CDR3 protein: ASSPEGRDNQPQH; V gene: TRBV3-1/TRBV3-2; CDR3 length: 13; J gene: TRBJ1-5
CDR3 protein: ASTPTPGEGYT; V gene: TRBV5-1; CDR3 length: 11; J gene: TRBJ1-2
CDR3 protein: ASSPRTSWAGELF; V gene: TRBV9; CDR3 length: 13; J gene: TRBJ2-2
CDR3 protein: ASSEAWSSPLH; V gene: TRBV6-1; CDR3 length: 11; J gene: TRBJ1-6
CDR3 protein: SAYRGLNEQF; V gene: TRBV29-1; CDR3 length: 10; J gene: TRBJ2-1
CDR3 protein: ASTRELAETQY; V gene: TRBV2; CDR3 length: 11; J gene: TRBJ2-5
CDR3 protein: ASSQEVGGQGAGEQF; V gene: TRBV3-1/TRBV3-2; CDR3 length: 15; J gene: TRBJ2-1
CDR3 protein: ASSLPDRANSPLH; V gene: TRBV28; CDR3 length: 13; J gene: TRBJ1-6